This T cell receptor beta chain originates from a study of cytomegalovirus exposure and HLA in healthy donors. 13 Jbeta primers and 60 Vbeta primers were used for the PCR. Some clones are missing from TCRdb's copy, which holds only in-frame ones; the method was immunoSEQ multiplex PCR. The table has about 230,000 clones, 70% to 85% seen once. This clone was recorded only once. Antigen specificity is unknown. Germline loops: CDR1 MNHNS, CDR2 SASEGT. The CDR3 is 14 amino acids. The V and J ends lost 5 bases and 7 bases, in that order; junction bases with no gene match: 7. Study-wide findings and caveats: An analysis that was carried out later associated fewer than 20,000 TCR beta sequences with HLA alleles at 0.05 false discovery rate. When the data were analyzed later, several of the most significant clusters appeared to be linked to common viral pathogens.

Sequencing input: PBMCs. This TCR was recovered from a woman between 35 and 50 years old in good health and CMV-seronegative. This chain joins TRBV6-1 and TRBJ1-3; 8 nucleotides align to TRBD1. The CDR3 region has the DNA TGTGCCAGCAGTCGTCAGGGGGCTAGCAACACCATATATTTT. Residues: CASSRQGASNTIYF.